This T cell receptor (beta chain) emerged from a study of OX40 agonist ivuxolimab in advanced cancers. V lost 5 bases to trimming and J lost 0 bases, with 14 bases between them. The CDR3 contains 16 residues. Germline V CDR1 and CDR2: GTSNPN, SVGIG (reference sequence). Data came from immunoSEQ multiplex PCR; TCRdb stores just in-frame clones and leaves some out. The profile covers around 80,000 clones, with about 87% appearing a single time and 2.5% to 3% taken by the ten largest. The chain combines TRBV30 with TRBJ1-6; a possible D gene is TRBD1 (5 bases). Sequenced here: CD4+ or CD8+ T cells sorted from blood, sampled in a trial of the OX40 agonist ivuxolimab. The receptor was derived from an adult with an advanced solid tumor such as melanoma, head and neck, liver or kidney cancer. CDR3 residues: CAWSTGVGSYNSPLHF. CDR3 in DNA: TGTGCCTGGTCCACGGGGGTGGGCTCCTATAATTCACCCCTCCACTTT.